These 20 T cell receptor beta chains originate from one sample sequenced in a study of T cells in localized non-small cell lung cancer. This table comes from immunoSEQ multiplex PCR, and its TCRdb copy is limited to in-frame clones, with some not included. The sample shows some 30,000 clones, 78% of them seen only once. Sequencing used peripheral blood, obtained before any cancer treatment. Every receptor here comes from a male donor aged 60 or older with stage II squamous cell lung carcinoma.

The chain uses TRBV5-4 and TRBJ2-5; either TRBD1 or TRBD2 may supply D (5 bases each). Germline values: CDR1 SGHNT, CDR2 YYREEE (reference sequence). The length of the CDR3 is 17 residues. The germline V and J ends were trimmed by 0 bases and 1 base, with 16 bases remaining between them. The CDR3 DNA is TGTGCCAGCAGCTTGGCCTCGAGCCGGGGACCCCAAGAGACCCAGTACTTC. Protein sequence: CASSLASSRGPQETQYF. The full variable domain, rest sourced from reference TRBV5-4 and TRBJ2-5, is ETGVTQSPTHLIKTRGQQVTLRCSSQSGHNTVSWYQQALGQGPQFIFQYYREEENGRGNFPPRFSGLQFPNYSSELNVNALELDDSALYLCASSLASSRGPQETQYFGPGTRLLVL.

This chain joins TRBV11-2 and TRBJ2-3; D is unclear. This CDR3 is built from 15 residues. Between the trimmed V and J ends, which lost 3 bases and 0 bases, there was a span of 10 bases. The germline V gene encodes CDR1 SGHAT and CDR2 FQNNGV. CDR3 DNA: TGTGCCAGCAGCTTGGTACCGTTTAGCACAGATACGCAGTATTTT. Translating gives CASSLVPFSTDTQYF. Combining the CDR3 with reference TRBV11-2 and TRBJ2-3 gives the whole variable domain EAGVAQSPRYKIIEKRQSVAFWCNPISGHATLYWYQQILGQGPKLLIQFQNNGVVDDSQLPKDRFSAERLKGVDSTLKIQPAKLEDSAVYLCASSLVPFSTDTQYFGPGTRLTVL.

The chain has TRBV4-3 and TRBJ2-4; tentative D call: TRBD1 (5 bases). The ends were cut back, 4 bases at V and 0 bases at J, with 10 bases in the middle. Per germline, CDR1 LGHNA and CDR2 YSLEER. This CDR3 has 15 amino acids. The CDR3 sequence is CASSLQGLAKNIQYF. Here the CDR3 DNA reads TGCGCCAGCAGCCTTCAGGGTTTAGCCAAAAACATTCAGTACTTC.

This clone was found many times. V gene TRBV30 combines with J gene TRBJ2-7; D is ambiguous. CDR1 and CDR2 (germline): GTSNPN, SVGIG (reference sequence). The germline V and J ends were trimmed by 2 bases and 1 base, with 6 bases remaining between them. The CDR3 sequence is 12 residues long. CDR3 amino acids: CAWSFQSYEQYF. CDR3 nucleotide sequence: TGTGCCTGGAGTTTTCAGTCCTACGAGCAGTACTTC.

The chain recombines TRBV9 with TRBJ2-3, with a weak D call TRBD2 (6 bases). There are 12 residues in the CDR3. V gave up 2 bases and J gave up 11 bases, with 12 bases separating them. Per the germline V gene, CDR1 is SGDLS and CDR2 is YYNGEE. CDR3: CASSVRAGMQYF. The DNA for the CDR3 is TGTGCCAGCAGCGTCCGGGCGGGAATGCAGTATTTT.

The chain couples TRBV18 to TRBJ1-4; 7 positions match TRBD1. CDR1 is KGHSH, CDR2 LQKENI, per germline. This CDR3 region has 18 residues. V gave up 3 bases and J gave up 0 bases; unmatched junction bases: 10. CDR3 nucleotides: TGTGCCAGCTCACCGCGGGGGGGACAGATTACAACTAATGAAAAACTGTTTTTT. Translation: CASSPRGGQITTNEKLFF.

As regards this clone: The junction and the germline gene differ at one end; a read error may be behind it. V usage is TRBV7-7 and J usage is TRBJ2-1; 7 nucleotides match TRBD1. In germline, CDR1 is SSHAT, CDR2 FNYEAQ (reference sequence). The CDR3 is 16 amino acids. The CDR3 protein is CASSPIPQGYGSEQFF. The CDR3 DNA reads TGTGCTAGCAGCCCCATCCCACAGGGGTATGGTAGTGAGCAGTTCTTC.

This chain links TRBV25-1 with TRBJ2-5; 7 bases align to TRBD1. V gave up 7 bases and J gave up 1 base; unmatched junction bases: 9. CDR1 MGHDK and CDR2 SYGVNS come from the germline V gene. This CDR3 region has 15 residues. CDR3 sequence: CASNHPGTAQETQYF. The CDR3 coding sequence is TGTGCCAGCAACCACCCCGGGACAGCCCAAGAGACCCAGTACTTC.

The rearrangement links TRBV19 to TRBJ1-2; D is ambiguous. Between the trimmed V and J ends, which lost 1 base and 4 bases, there was a span of 13 bases. This CDR3 region has 15 residues. CDR1 and CDR2 (germline): LNHDA, SQIVND (reference sequence). CDR3 loop: CASSIAPPGGYGYTF. The DNA for the CDR3 is TGTGCCAGTAGTATAGCCCCGCCGGGCGGCTATGGCTACACCTTC. Using reference TRBV19 and TRBJ1-2 for the parts outside the CDR3, the full variable domain is DGGITQSPKYLFRKEGQNVTLSCEQNLNHDAMYWYRQDPGQGLRLIYYSQIVNDFQKGDIAEGYSVSREKKESFPLTVTSAQKNPTAFYLCASSIAPPGGYGYTFGSGTRLTVV.

This sequence joins TRBV6-1 and TRBJ2-3, with 11 bases aligning to TRBD1. The J segment lost 4 bases and the V segment lost 1 base, leaving 1 base of the junction unmatched. The CDR3 length is 15 residues. Germline V gene data show CDR1 as MNHNS and CDR2 as SASEGT. The CDR3 here is CASSEGTGGADTQYF. CDR3 coding DNA: TGTGCCAGCAGTGAAGGGACAGGGGGCGCAGATACGCAGTATTTT.

This clone was counted between two and nine times. V and J are TRBV5-1 and TRBJ2-5; no clear D. This CDR3 comprises 13 residues. The V and J ends lost 2 bases and 5 bases respectively, with 10 bases between them. Germline CDR1 SGHRS, CDR2 YFSETQ. Written as DNA, the CDR3 is TGCGCCAGCAGCTTCCTGTGGAGTGAGACCCAGTACTTC. This encodes CASSFLWSETQYF. Variable domain in full (rest from reference TRBV5-1 and TRBJ2-5): KAGVTQTPRYLIKTRGQQVTLSCSPISGHRSVSWYQQTPGQGLQFLFEYFSETQRNKGNFPGRFSGRQFSNSRSEMNVSTLELGDSALYLCASSFLWSETQYFGPGTRLLVL.

The rearrangement links TRBV5-6 to TRBJ1-2; D call uncertain. Between the trimmed V and J ends, which lost 7 bases and 3 bases, there was a span of 10 bases. The CDR3 extends over 12 amino acids. From germline, CDR1 is SGHDT and CDR2 YYEEEE. CDR3 coding DNA: TGTGCCAGCTACCAACGAGACTATGGCTACACCTTC. This codes for CASYQRDYGYTF.

The chain uses TRBV6-4 and TRBJ2-5, with D possibly TRBD1 on 6 matching bases. Trimming shortened V by 9 bases and J by 4 bases, and 12 bases separated the two germline ends. CDR3 length equals 12 residues. Germline lookup yields CDR1 MRHNA and CDR2 SNTAGT. The chain's CDR3 is CASADRSETQYF. The CDR3 DNA reads TGTGCCAGTGCGGACAGATCAGAGACCCAGTACTTC.

This chain links TRBV18 with TRBJ2-7; 11 positions match TRBD1. CDR3 length: 16 residues. The germline V gene encodes CDR1 KGHSH and CDR2 LQKENI. Trimming cost V 6 bases and J 5 bases; bases outside gene matches: 12. The chain's CDR3 is CASSPTGTGGIHEQYF. The CDR3 region has the DNA TGTGCCAGCTCTCCCACCGGGACAGGGGGTATCCACGAGCAGTACTTC.

The rearrangement links TRBV11-2 to TRBJ1-1; 7 bases are shared with TRBD1. The CDR3 totals 13 residues. The trim removed 5 bases at V and 3 bases at J, leaving 3 bases unmatched. Germline V gene lookup returns CDR1 SGHAT and CDR2 FQNNGV. CDR3 amino acids: CASSLQGDTEAFF. The CDR3 DNA reads as TGTGCCAGCAGCCTTCAGGGGGACACTGAAGCTTTCTTT.

The chain carries TRBV9 and TRBJ2-5; TRBD1 matches 8 bases. This CDR3 spans 14 amino acids. Looked up from germline, CDR1 is SGDLS and CDR2 is YYNGEE. After removal of 2 bases from V and 5 bases from J, the junction contained 5 bases not matched to a gene. The CDR3 reads CASSVRGRGETQYF. The CDR3 nucleotides are TGTGCCAGCAGCGTCAGGGGGCGCGGGGAGACCCAGTACTTC.

This clone showed up just once. As DNA, the CDR3 is TGTGCCAGCAGCCGACAGGTGAGCTACGAGCAGTACTTC. Amino acid sequence: CASSRQVSYEQYF. The chain couples TRBV6-6 to TRBJ2-7, with D possibly matching TRBD1 (6 bases). The length of the CDR3 is 13 residues. The V end lost 6 bases, the J end lost 3 bases, and 12 bases lay between the germline ends. CDR1 MNHNY and CDR2 SVGAGI come from the germline V gene (reference sequence).

The V and J genes are TRBV5-4 and TRBJ2-3, with TRBD2 identical over 8 bases. With V trimmed by 4 bases and J by 1 base, 11 bases remained unmatched. Germline values: CDR1 SGHNT, CDR2 YYREEE (reference sequence). There are 17 residues in the CDR3. For the CDR3, the DNA is TGTGCCAGCAGCCCCCCGAACGGGAGGGCCGGCACAGATACGCAGTATTTT. Protein: CASSPPNGRAGTDTQYF.

V usage is TRBV7-2 and J usage is TRBJ1-5; D is unclear. Trimming left V 3 bases short and J 5 bases short, with 11 bases between. Germline assignment: CDR1 SGHTA and CDR2 FQGNSA. This CDR3 comprises 14 residues. DNA of the CDR3: TGTGCCAGCAGCTTCTCCGGGTCCGATCAGCCCCAGCATTTT. Amino acids: CASSFSGSDQPQHF.

This rearrangement joins TRBV7-9 to TRBJ2-5; 7 bases fit TRBD1. Unmatched junction bases numbered 10, after V lost 4 bases and J lost 2 bases. This CDR3 is built from 16 residues. Germline CDR1 reads SEHNR; CDR2 reads FQNEAQ (reference sequence). Written as DNA, the CDR3 is TGTGCCAGCAGCTACTACCGGCCGACAGGGCAAGAGACCCAGTACTTC. Protein: CASSYYRPTGQETQYF.